The T cell receptor (beta chain) described here comes from a study of OX40 agonist ivuxolimab in advanced cancers. About the study: Mean age approximately 59 years, range about 23 to 80; approximately 83% male. Study-wide results and limits: Some nonresponders also had low normalized T-cell clonal expansion. CD8+ T cells averaged more expanded clones than CD4+.

A word on this clone: The antigen remains unidentified.

The table came from immunoSEQ multiplex PCR; TCRdb's copy has only in-frame clones and leaves some out. The table records over 45,000 clones, approximately 86% of them present only once. Germline CDR1 MNHNS, CDR2 SASEGT. This CDR3 region has 11 residues. V lost 7 bases to trimming and J lost 8 bases, with 9 bases between them. This clonotype was sampled from an adult with an advanced solid tumor such as melanoma, head and neck, liver or kidney cancer. The J gene is TRBJ1-5, the V gene TRBV6-1; D is ambiguous. The sequenced sample was CD4+ or CD8+ T cells sorted from blood, obtained in a trial of the OX40 agonist ivuxolimab. CDR3 sequence (DNA): TGTGCCAGCACGAGTACTGAGCCCCAGCATTTT. Translation gives CASTSTEPQHF.